A single sample gave rise to the 17 T cell receptor beta chains below, sequenced in a study of T cell repertoires in cytomegalovirus infection. Their cognate antigens are unknown. TCRdb independently ran MiXCR on the reads; one entry per CDR3 protein. The repertoire holds around 130,000 distinct CDR3 sequences, with 20% to 30% as singletons. Sequenced input: PBMCs, sequenced either directly or after in vitro stimulation (not recorded which). The receptors come from a human donor in good health (CMV status not recorded). Some clones in this sample may be carry-over from other donors' samples.

V is TRBV13 and J is TRBJ2-5, with D possibly being TRBD2 (6 bases). Germline V gives CDR1 PRHDT, CDR2 FYEKMQ (reference sequence). Trimming took off 5 bases at V and 4 bases at J, with 17 bases between the two ends. The length of the CDR3 is 15 residues. The DNA for the CDR3 is TGTGCCAGCAGCGGCATGACGGGAGTAGGAGAGACCCAGTACTTC. Residues: CASSGMTGVGETQYF.

This clonotype was observed a few times. The V and J genes are TRBV20-1 and TRBJ2-6; D is unclear. Trimming removed 4 bases from V and 4 bases from J, with 11 bases in between. CDR1 is DFQATT, CDR2 SNEGSKA, per germline (reference sequence). There are 14 residues in the CDR3. The CDR3 region has the DNA TGCAGTGCTATCTCCTCTGCGGGGGCCAACGTCCTGACTTTC. This gives the protein CSAISSAGANVLTF.

This clonotype was recorded a few times. V and J are TRBV7-2 and TRBJ2-3, with 9 bases lining up with TRBD1. This CDR3 spans 12 amino acids. V was clipped by 5 bases and J by 13 bases; unmatched bases: 7. The germline V gene encodes CDR1 SGHTA and CDR2 FQGNSA. The CDR3: CASSKDRGREYF. In DNA, the CDR3 is TGTGCCAGCAGCAAGGACAGGGGAAGGGAGTATTTT. The complete variable domain, with remaining parts taken from reference TRBV7-2 and TRBJ2-3, reads GAGVSQSPSNKVTEKGKDVELRCDPISGHTALYWYRQSLGQGLEFLIYFQGNSAPDKSGLPSDRFSAERTGGSVSTLTIQRTQQEDSAVYLCASSKDRGREYFGPGTRLTVL.

This clonotype was recorded many times. V is TRBV7-2 and J is TRBJ2-1; D unresolved. V shed 1 base and J shed 9 bases, with 13 bases lying between them. This CDR3 has 14 residues. CDR1 SGHTA and CDR2 FQGNSA come from the germline V gene. CDR3 sequence reads: CASSLGGSWTEQFF. The CDR3 DNA is TGTGCCAGCAGCTTAGGAGGTAGCTGGACTGAGCAGTTCTTC.

In its sample, this clonotype was seen once. The CDR3 region is CASSQDLAGVAETQYF. In DNA, the CDR3 is TGCGCCAGCAGCCAAGACCTAGCGGGAGTGGCAGAGACCCAGTACTTC. The chain couples TRBV4-3 to TRBJ2-5; TRBD2 matches at 10 bases. Germline CDR1 reads LGHNA; CDR2 reads YSLEER. The V and J ends lost 0 bases and 4 bases, in that order; junction bases with no gene match: 5. There are 16 residues in the CDR3.

V gene TRBV6-2 or TRBV6-3 combines with J gene TRBJ2-2, with a possible D match to TRBD2 (6 bases). This CDR3 is 16 amino acids long. Trimming removed 1 base at V and 7 bases at J, with 16 bases between. Per the germline V gene, CDR1 is MNHEY and CDR2 is SVGEGT. CDR3 loop: CASSYWRGRTDGELFF. The CDR3 DNA is TGTGCCAGCAGTTACTGGCGGGGACGCACGGACGGGGAGCTGTTTTTT.

In its sample, this clonotype was seen many times. This chain joins TRBV7-3 and TRBJ1-2, with a weak D call TRBD1 (5 bases). V was pared by 5 bases and J by 8 bases, with 15 bases between. The CDR3 extends over 13 amino acids. Per the germline V gene, CDR1 is SGHTA and CDR2 is FQGTGA. DNA of the CDR3: TGTGCCAGCAGCCCTAGCGGGGAGGGGGGCTACACCTTC. As protein: CASSPSGEGGYTF.

J is TRBJ1-1 and V is TRBV24-1, with 8 bases lining up with TRBD1. The CDR3 loop spans 15 amino acids. Germline loops: CDR1 KGHDR, CDR2 SFDVKD. Trimming removed 3 bases from V and 5 bases from J; junction bases left unmatched: 7. The CDR3 DNA is TGTGCCACCAGTGATACAGGGGGGGGATATACTGAAGCTTTCTTT. The encoded protein is CATSDTGGGYTEAFF.

This clonotype was detected only a few times. The chain has TRBV6-2 or TRBV6-3 and TRBJ1-1; 10 nucleotides line up with TRBD1. The CDR3 has 18 amino acids. V gave up 4 bases and J gave up 4 bases; unmatched junction bases: 15. Germline V gene sequence: CDR1 MNHEY, CDR2 SVGEGT. The CDR3 reads CASSWDRDRGFSGTEAFF. CDR3 nucleotides: TGTGCCAGCAGTTGGGACCGGGACAGGGGATTCAGTGGCACTGAAGCTTTCTTT.

This chain connects TRBV4-1 to TRBJ2-3, with D possibly TRBD2 on 5 matching bases. Between the trimmed V and J ends, which lost 0 bases and 5 bases, there was a span of 18 bases. CDR1 is MGHRA and CDR2 is YSYEKL in the germline V gene. The CDR3 runs to 17 residues. CDR3 residues: CASSQDSTGYKEDTQYF. Here the CDR3 DNA reads TGCGCCAGCAGCCAAGATAGTACGGGGTATAAAGAAGATACGCAGTATTTT.

The chain couples TRBV28 to TRBJ2-1; 8 bases are shared with TRBD1. J was trimmed by 7 bases and V by 10 bases; bases with no gene match: 18. The CDR3 loop spans 16 amino acids. The V gene's germline CDR1 is MDHEN and CDR2 SYDVKM. The CDR3 spells CAIRGPPWTQGNEQFF. The CDR3 DNA reads as TGTGCCATCAGGGGGCCTCCTTGGACACAAGGAAATGAGCAGTTCTTC.

V gene TRBV5-5 combines with J gene TRBJ2-7; 7 nucleotides match TRBD2. The V segment lost 4 bases and the J segment 3 bases; nucleotides outside the gene matches: 7. Germline CDR1 and CDR2: SGHKS and YYEKEE (reference sequence). The CDR3 runs 14 residues. This CDR3 is CASSVTTGGYEQYF. The CDR3 nucleotides read TGTGCCAGCAGCGTTACCACGGGGGGCTACGAGCAGTACTTC.

The chain carries TRBV5-4 and TRBJ2-3, with 9 bases aligning to TRBD2. The CDR3 has 14 residues. J lost 6 bases, V lost 3 bases, and 5 bases had no gene match. The germline gives CDR1 SGHNT, CDR2 YYREEE (reference sequence). CDR3 DNA: TGTGCCAGCAGCTCCTTAGCGGGAGACGATACGCAGTATTTT. This sequence encodes CASSSLAGDDTQYF.

The sample holds many counts of this clonotype. A read error may explain this, as a much larger clone is one base away. The chain combines TRBV7-2 with TRBJ2-3, with D perhaps given as TRBD1 or TRBD2 (5 bases each). Trimming shortened V by 5 bases and J by 4 bases, and 10 bases separated the two germline ends. This CDR3 contains 13 residues. Germline values: CDR1 SGHTA, CDR2 FQGNSA. CDR3 amino acids: CASSLGTADTQYF. As DNA, the CDR3 is TGTGCCAGCAGCCTTGGGACGGCAGATACGCAGTATTTT.

There are a few counts of this clonotype. This chain uses TRBV15 with TRBJ2-7; the D is unclear. CDR1 is LNHNV and CDR2 is YYDKDF in the germline V gene (reference sequence). The V end was cut by 10 bases, the J end by 4 bases, with 11 bases between. This CDR3 has 11 residues. The CDR3 sequence is CASLWVYEQYV. CDR3 coding DNA: TGTGCCAGCTTGTGGGTATACGAGCAGTACGTC.

This clonotype has a handful of counts. The gene calls are TRBV6-1 and TRBJ1-1; D uncertain. Germline V gene lookup returns CDR1 MNHNS and CDR2 SASEGT. V shed 8 bases and J shed 1 base, with 11 bases lying between them. The CDR3 extends over 13 amino acids. CDR3 region: CASQPTENTEAFF. In nucleotides, the CDR3 is TGTGCCAGCCAACCTACAGAGAACACTGAAGCTTTCTTT.

This clonotype has a count of ten or more. V is TRBV7-2 and J is TRBJ1-2, with D maybe TRBD1 (5 bases). V was shortened by 1 base and J by 6 bases, with 12 bases between the two germline ends. CDR3 size: 14 residues. CDR1 is SGHTA, CDR2 FQGNSA, per germline. DNA of the CDR3: TGTGCCAGCAGCTTAGTGGGGCAGGGTAATGGCTACACCTTC. It translates to CASSLVGQGNGYTF.